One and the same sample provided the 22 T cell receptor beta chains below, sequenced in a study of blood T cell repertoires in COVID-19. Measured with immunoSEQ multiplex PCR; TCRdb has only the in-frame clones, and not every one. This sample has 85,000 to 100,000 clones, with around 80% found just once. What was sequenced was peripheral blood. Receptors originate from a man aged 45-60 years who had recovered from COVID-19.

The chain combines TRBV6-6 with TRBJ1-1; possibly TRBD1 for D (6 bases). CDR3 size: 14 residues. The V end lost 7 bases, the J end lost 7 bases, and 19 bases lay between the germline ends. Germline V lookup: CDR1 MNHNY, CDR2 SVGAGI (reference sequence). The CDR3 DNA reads TGTGCCAGCACCCCCTCGGGGGGCCACGGTGAAGCTTTCTTT. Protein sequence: CASTPSGGHGEAFF.

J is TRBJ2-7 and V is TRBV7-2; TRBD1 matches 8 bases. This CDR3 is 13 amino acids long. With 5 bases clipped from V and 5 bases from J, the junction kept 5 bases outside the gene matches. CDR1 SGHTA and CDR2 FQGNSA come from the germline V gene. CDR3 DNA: TGTGCCAGCAGCCAGGACAGGGAGCACGAGCAGTACTTC. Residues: CASSQDREHEQYF.

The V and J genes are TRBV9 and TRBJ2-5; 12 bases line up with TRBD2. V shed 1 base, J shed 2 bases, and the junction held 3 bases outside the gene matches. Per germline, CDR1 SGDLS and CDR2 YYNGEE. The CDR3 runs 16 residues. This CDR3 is CASSVLAGGQQETQYF. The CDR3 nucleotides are TGTGCCAGCAGCGTACTAGCGGGAGGGCAACAAGAGACCCAGTACTTC.

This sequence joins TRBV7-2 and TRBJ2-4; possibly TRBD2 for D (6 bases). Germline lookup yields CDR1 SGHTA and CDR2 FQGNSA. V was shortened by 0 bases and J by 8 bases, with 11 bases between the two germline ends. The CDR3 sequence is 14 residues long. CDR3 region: CASSLAGSLDIQYF. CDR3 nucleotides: TGTGCCAGCAGCTTAGCCGGGAGTTTGGACATTCAGTACTTC. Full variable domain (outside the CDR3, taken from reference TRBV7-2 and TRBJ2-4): GAGVSQSPSNKVTEKGKDVELRCDPISGHTALYWYRQSLGQGLEFLIYFQGNSAPDKSGLPSDRFSAERTGGSVSTLTIQRTQQEDSAVYLCASSLAGSLDIQYFGAGTRLSVL.

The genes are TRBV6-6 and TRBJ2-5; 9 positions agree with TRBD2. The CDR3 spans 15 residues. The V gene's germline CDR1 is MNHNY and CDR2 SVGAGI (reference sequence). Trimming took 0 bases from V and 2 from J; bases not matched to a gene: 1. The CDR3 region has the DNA TGTGCCAGCAGTTACTCTAGCGGGGGTCAAGAGACCCAGTACTTC. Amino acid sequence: CASSYSSGGQETQYF.

The CDR3 coding sequence is TGTGCCAGTAGTGGCAGTGGGGGGGGTGGCAGTCAGCCCCAGCATTTT. It yields the protein CASSGSGGGGSQPQHF. The chain uses TRBV19 and TRBJ1-5; tentative D call: TRBD1 (5 bases). The CDR3 length is 16 residues. The germline gives CDR1 LNHDA, CDR2 SQIVND (reference sequence). V gave up 5 bases and J gave up 6 bases, with 20 bases separating them.

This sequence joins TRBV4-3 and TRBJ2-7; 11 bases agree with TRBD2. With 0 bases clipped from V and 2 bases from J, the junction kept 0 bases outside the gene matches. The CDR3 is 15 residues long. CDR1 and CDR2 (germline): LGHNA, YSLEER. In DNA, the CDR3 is TGCGCCAGCAGCCAAGAACTAGCGGGAGCCTACGAGCAGTACTTC. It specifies CASSQELAGAYEQYF.

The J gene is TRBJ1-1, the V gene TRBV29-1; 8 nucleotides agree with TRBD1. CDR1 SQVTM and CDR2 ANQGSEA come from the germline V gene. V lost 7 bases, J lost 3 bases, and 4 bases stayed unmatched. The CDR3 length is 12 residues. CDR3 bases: TGCAGCGCAGGACAGGGTTACACTGAAGCTTTCTTT. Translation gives CSAGQGYTEAFF. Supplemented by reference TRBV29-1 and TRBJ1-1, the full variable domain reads SAVISQKPSRDICQRGTSLTIQCQVDSQVTMMFWYRQQPGQSLTLIATANQGSEATYESGFVIDKFPISRPNLTFSTLTVSNMSPEDSSIYLCSAGQGYTEAFFGQGTRLTVV.

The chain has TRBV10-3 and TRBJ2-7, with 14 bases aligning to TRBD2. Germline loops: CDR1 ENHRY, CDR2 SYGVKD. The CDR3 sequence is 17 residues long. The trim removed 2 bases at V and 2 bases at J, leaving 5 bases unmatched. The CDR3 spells CAISEIPGLAGAYEQYF. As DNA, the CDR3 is TGTGCCATCAGTGAGATCCCGGGACTAGCGGGGGCCTACGAGCAGTACTTC.

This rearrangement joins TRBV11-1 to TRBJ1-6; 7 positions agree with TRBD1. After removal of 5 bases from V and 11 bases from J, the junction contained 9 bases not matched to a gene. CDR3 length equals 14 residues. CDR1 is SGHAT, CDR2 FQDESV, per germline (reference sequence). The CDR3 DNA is TGTGCCAGCAGCATCCACAGGGGTGCGACACCCCTCCACTTT. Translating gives CASSIHRGATPLHF.

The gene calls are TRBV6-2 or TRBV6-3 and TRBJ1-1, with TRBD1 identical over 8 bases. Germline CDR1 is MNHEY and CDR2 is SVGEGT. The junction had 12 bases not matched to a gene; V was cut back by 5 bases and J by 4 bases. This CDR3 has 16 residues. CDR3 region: CASSASDRGAFTEAFF. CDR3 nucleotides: TGTGCCAGCAGTGCGTCAGACAGGGGCGCGTTCACTGAAGCTTTCTTT.

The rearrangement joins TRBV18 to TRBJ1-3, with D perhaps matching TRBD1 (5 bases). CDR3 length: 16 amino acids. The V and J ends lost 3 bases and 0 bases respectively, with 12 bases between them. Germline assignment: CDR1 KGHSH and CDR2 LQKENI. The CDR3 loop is CASSPRAEISGNTIYF. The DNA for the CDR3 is TGTGCCAGCTCACCCAGGGCGGAGATCTCTGGAAACACCATATATTTT.

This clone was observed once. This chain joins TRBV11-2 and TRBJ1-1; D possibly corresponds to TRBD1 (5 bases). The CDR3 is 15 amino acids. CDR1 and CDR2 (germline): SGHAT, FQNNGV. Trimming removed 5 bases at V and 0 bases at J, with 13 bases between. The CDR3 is CASSPPGFMNTEAFF. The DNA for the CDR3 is TGTGCCAGCAGCCCCCCAGGGTTCATGAACACTGAAGCTTTCTTT.

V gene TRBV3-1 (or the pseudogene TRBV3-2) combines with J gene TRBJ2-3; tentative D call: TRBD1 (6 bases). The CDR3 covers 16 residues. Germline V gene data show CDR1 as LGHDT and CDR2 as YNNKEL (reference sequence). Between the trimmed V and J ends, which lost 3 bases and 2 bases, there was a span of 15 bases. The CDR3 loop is CASSQISDSHTDTQYF. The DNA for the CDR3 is TGTGCCAGCAGCCAGATCTCGGACAGCCACACAGATACGCAGTATTTT.

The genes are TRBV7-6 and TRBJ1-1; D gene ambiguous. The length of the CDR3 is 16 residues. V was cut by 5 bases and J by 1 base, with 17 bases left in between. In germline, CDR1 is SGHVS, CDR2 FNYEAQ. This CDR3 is CASSPPPRYGNTEAFF. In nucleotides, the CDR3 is TGTGCCAGCAGCCCCCCTCCGCGGTATGGGAACACTGAAGCTTTCTTT. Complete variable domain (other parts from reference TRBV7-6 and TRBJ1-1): GAGVSQSPRYKVTKRGQDVALRCDPISGHVSLYWYRQALGQGPEFLTYFNYEAQQDKSGLPNDRFSAERPEGSISTLTIQRTEQRDSAMYRCASSPPPRYGNTEAFFGQGTRLTVV.

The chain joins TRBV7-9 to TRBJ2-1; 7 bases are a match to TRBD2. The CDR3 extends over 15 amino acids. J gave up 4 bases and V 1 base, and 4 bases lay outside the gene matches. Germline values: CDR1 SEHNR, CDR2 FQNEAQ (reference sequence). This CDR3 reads CASSLGISGYNEQFF. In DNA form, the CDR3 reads TGTGCCAGCAGCTTAGGGATTAGCGGGTACAATGAGCAGTTCTTC.

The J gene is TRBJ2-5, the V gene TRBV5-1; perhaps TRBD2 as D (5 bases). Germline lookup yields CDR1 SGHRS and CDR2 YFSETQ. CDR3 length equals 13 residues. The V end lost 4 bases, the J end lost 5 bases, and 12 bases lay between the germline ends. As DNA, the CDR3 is TGCGCCAGCAGCCCGGAGCGGCAGGAGACCCAGTACTTC. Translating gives CASSPERQETQYF.

In DNA, the CDR3 is TGTGCCAGCAGCTTTGGTGGCGGAGCGGACTACACCTTC. It yields the protein CASSFGGGADYTF. V and J are TRBV7-3 and TRBJ1-2; no clear D gene. The V and J ends lost 3 bases and 10 bases respectively, with 15 bases between them. Looked up from germline, CDR1 is SGHTA and CDR2 is FQGTGA. CDR3 size: 13 residues.

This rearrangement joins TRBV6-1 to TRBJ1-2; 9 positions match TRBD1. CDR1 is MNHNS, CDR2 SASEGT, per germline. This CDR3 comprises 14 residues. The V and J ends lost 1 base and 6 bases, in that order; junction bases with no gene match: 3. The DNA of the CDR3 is TGTGCCAGCAGTGAAGAGGGGACAGGGAATGGCTACACCTTC. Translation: CASSEEGTGNGYTF.

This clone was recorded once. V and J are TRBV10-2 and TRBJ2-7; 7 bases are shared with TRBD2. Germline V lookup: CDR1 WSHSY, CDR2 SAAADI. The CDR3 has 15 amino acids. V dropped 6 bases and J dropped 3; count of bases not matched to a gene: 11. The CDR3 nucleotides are TGCGCCAGCAGGGGAGGGGTGGGGACCCGCTACGAGCAGTACTTC. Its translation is CASRGGVGTRYEQYF.

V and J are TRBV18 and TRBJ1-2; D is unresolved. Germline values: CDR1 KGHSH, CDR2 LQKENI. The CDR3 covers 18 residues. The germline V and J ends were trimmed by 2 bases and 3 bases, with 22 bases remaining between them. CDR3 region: CASSPVQNTGPSHYGYTF. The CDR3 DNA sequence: TGTGCCAGCTCACCAGTACAAAATACCGGGCCTAGCCACTATGGCTACACCTTC.

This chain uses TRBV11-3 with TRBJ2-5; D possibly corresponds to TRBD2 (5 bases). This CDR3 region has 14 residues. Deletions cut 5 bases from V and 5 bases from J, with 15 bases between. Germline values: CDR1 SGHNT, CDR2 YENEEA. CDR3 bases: TGTGCCAGCAGCCCGCGCGGGCTACGGGAGACCCAGTACTTC. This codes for CASSPRGLRETQYF. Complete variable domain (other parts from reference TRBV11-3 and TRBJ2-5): EAGVVQSPRYKIIEKKQPVAFWCNPISGHNTLYWYLQNLGQGPELLIRYENEEAVDDSQLPKDRFSAERLKGVDSTLKIQPAELGDSAVYLCASSPRGLRETQYFGPGTRLLVL.